A selection of T cell receptor beta chains follows, all from one sample in a study of shared clonotypes between healthy human individuals. Clones were sequenced by immunoSEQ multiplex PCR, and TCRdb holds only the in-frame ones, with some missing. This table has about 510,000 clones, around 79% appearing once. Sequencing was carried out using PBMCs. The receptors here all came from a woman in her thirties or forties in good health. Some clones in this sample may be carry-over from other donors' samples. The CDR3 runs from the conserved cysteine through the conserved F or W. D genes are given only for firm matches. Clone size is stated in some rows and not others, as once, few, many or a class when expanded.

J	size	V	D	DNA	CDR3
TRBJ1-1	few	TRBV5-1	-	TGCGCCAGCAGCTTGCGCAGGAGAGGAAACACTGAAGCTTTCTTT	CASSLRRRGNTEAFF
TRBJ2-1	-	TRBV2	-	TGTGCCAGCAGTGATTTGGCAGCTTGGCAGTTCTTC	CASSDLAAWQFF
TRBJ2-2	-	TRBV2	TRBD2	TGTGCCAGCGAGACTAGCGGGAGTACGAACACCGGGGAGCTGTTTTTT	CASETSGSTNTGELFF
TRBJ2-5	-	TRBV28	TRBD2	TGTGCCAGCACCGGGGAGGGCGGGGGAGGAGAGACCCAGTACTTC	CASTGEGGGGETQYF
TRBJ2-7	-	TRBV27	TRBD2	TGTGCCAGCAGTTTCCTAGCGGGAGGGGGACCCTACGAGCAGTACTTC	CASSFLAGGGPYEQYF
TRBJ2-2	-	TRBV18	-	TGTGCCAGCTCACTACAGGCCGGGGAGCTGTTTTTT	CASSLQAGELFF
TRBJ2-3	-	TRBV6-1	-	TGTGCCAGCAGTGAATGGGACGCCTACAGCACAGATACGCAGTATTTT	CASSEWDAYSTDTQYF
TRBJ2-1	-	TRBV7-9	TRBD2	TGTGCCAGCAGCTTAGTCCGGCTAGCGGGAGGGGCCTACAATGAGCAGTTCTTC	CASSLVRLAGGAYNEQFF
TRBJ2-1	once	TRBV10-2	TRBD2	TGCGCCAGCAGTGATTTGGGTAGCGGGTCCTACAATGAGCAGTTCTTC	CASSDLGSGSYNEQFF
TRBJ2-7	few	TRBV11-2	-	TGTGCCAGCAGCTTAGAGCCAAGCTCCTACGAGCAGTACTTC	CASSLEPSSYEQYF
TRBJ2-1	-	TRBV7-2	TRBD2	TGTGCCAGCAGCCCCCTAGCGGGGGGATACAATGAGCAGTTCTTC	CASSPLAGGYNEQFF